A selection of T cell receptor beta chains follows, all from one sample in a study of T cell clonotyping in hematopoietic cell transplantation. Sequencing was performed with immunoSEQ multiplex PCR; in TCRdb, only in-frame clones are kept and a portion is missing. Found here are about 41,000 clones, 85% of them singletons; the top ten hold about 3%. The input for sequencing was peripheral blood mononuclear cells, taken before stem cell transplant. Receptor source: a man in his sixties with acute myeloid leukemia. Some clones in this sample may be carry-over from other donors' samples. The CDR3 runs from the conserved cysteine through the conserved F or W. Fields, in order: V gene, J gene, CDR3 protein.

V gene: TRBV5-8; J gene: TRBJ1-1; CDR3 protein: CASSFWTGNMNTEAFF
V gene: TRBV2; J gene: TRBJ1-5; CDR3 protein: CASCGRRDSNQPQHF
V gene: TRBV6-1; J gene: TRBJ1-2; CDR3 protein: CASSEKKLGVHYGYTF
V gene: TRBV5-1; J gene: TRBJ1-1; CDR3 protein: CASSPLADTEAFF
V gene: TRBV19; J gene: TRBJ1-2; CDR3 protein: CASRDGGTNYGYTF
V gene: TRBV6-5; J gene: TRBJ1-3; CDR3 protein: CASSLDRGSGNTIYF
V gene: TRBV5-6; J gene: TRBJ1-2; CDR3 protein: CASSLRGTGGGYTF
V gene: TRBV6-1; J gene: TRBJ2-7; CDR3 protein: CASKTGTGVYEQYF
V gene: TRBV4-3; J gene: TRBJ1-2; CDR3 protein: CASSPLGEGPNYGYTF
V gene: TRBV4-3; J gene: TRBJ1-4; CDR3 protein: CASSQYRGGEKLFF
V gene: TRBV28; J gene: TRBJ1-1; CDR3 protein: CASTLPGLVMNTEAFF
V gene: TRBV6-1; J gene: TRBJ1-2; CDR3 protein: CASSANPTGFGYGYTF
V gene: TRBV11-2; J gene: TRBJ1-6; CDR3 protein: CASSLRTAFSPLHF
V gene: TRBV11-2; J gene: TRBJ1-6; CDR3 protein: CASAGGSVALHF
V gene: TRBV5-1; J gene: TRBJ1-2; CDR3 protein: CASSLAVTGHNYGYTF
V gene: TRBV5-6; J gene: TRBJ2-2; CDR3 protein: CASSWYSGGNTGELFF
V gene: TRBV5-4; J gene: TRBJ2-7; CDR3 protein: CASSSTGTGVYEQYF
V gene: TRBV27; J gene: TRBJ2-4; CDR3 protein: CASSLGQGTKNIQYF
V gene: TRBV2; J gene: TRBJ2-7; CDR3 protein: CASSELESSYEQYF
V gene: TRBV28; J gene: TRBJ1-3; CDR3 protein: CASCSSGNTIYF
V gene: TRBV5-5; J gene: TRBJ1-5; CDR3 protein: CASSLAHNQPQHF
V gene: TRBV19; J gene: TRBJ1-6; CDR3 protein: CASSIPGNSPLHF
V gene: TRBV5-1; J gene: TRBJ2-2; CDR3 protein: CASSRAVAGVTGELFF
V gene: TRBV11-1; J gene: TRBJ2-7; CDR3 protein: CASSSIGQGSYEQYF
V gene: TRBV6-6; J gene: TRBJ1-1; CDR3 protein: CASSTGGGRPEAFF
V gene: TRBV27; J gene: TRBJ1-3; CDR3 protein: CASSLSGPNSGNTIYF
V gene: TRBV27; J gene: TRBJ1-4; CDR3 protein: CASSYRGLGEKLFF
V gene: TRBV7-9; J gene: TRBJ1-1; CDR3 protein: CASSLGALNTEAFF
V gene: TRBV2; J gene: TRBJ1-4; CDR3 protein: CASSAGPQVAEKLFF
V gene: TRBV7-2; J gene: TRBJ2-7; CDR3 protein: CASSLVADSYEQYF
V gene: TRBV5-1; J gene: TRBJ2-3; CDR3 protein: CASSPGLAGGTDTQYF
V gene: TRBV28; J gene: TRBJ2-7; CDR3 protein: CASSSPAGRSYEQYF
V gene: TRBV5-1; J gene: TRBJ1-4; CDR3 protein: CASSHGTGVATNEKLFF
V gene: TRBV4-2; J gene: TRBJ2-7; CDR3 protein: CASSALLSDEQYF
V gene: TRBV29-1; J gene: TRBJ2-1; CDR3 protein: CSVDPTGRGNEQFF
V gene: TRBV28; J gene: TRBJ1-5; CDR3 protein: CASSLGGAGAWPQHF
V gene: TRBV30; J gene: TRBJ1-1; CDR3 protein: CAWSFRTEAFF
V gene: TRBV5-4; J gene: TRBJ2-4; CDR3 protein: CASSLAIDLAKNIQYF
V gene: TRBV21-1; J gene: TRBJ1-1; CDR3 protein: CARSRDMNTEAFF
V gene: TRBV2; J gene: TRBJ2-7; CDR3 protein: CASSGAAYEQYF
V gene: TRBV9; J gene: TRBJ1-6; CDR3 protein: CASSPEVAVGSPLHF
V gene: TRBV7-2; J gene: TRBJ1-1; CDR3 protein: CASFPTGDYRNTEAFF
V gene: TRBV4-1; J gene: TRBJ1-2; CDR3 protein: CASSHSPTGVENYGYTF
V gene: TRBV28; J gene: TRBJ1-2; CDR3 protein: CASRPQANYGYTF
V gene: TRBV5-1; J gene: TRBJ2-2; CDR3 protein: CASFGVAANTGELFF
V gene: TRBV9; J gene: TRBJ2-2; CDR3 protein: CASSVVPGYTGELFF
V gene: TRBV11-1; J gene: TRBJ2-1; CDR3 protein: CASSISLVGLYNEQFF
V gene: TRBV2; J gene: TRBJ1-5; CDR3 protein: CASSQGFNQPQHF
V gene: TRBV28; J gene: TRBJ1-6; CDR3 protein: CASTPHVGNSPLHF
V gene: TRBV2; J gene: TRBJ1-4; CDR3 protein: CASMRAGLGEKLFF
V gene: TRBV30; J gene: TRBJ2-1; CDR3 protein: CAWTYGQVYEQFF
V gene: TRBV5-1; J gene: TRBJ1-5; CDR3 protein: CASSLDRNNQPQHF
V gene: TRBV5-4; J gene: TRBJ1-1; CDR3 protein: CASSLVPSDTEAFF
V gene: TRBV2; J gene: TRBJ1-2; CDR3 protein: CASRDRGNYGYTF